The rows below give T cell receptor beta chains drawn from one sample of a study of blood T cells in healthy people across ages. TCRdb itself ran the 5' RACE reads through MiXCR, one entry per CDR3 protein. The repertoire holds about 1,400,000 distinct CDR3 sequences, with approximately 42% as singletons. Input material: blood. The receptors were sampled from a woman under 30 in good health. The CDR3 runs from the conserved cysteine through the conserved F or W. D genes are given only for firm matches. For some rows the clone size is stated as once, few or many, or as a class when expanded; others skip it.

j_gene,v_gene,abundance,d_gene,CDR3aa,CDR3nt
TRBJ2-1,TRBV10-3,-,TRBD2,CAISDPGLAANEQFF,TGTGCCATCAGTGACCCGGGACTAGCAGCTAATGAGCAGTTCTTC
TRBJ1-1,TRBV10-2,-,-,CASGRAGEAFF,TGCGCCAGCGGGAGGGCAGGTGAAGCTTTCTTT
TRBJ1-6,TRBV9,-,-,CASSLRGGAGDSPLHF,TGTGCCAGCAGCTTACGGGGGGGCGCCGGGGATTCACCCCTCCACTTT
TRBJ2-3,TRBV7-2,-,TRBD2,CASSQTSGLDTQYF,TGTGCCAGCAGCCAGACTAGCGGTTTGGATACGCAGTATTTT
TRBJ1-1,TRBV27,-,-,CASSPGGVRMNTEAFF,TGTGCCAGCAGTCCGGGTGGGGTGCGAATGAACACTGAAGCTTTCTTT
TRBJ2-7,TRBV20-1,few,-,CSASKRSSYEQYF,TGCAGTGCTAGCAAGCGGTCCTCCTACGAGCAGTACTTC
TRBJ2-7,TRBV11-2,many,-,CASSPISYEQYF,TGTGCCAGCAGCCCAATCTCCTACGAGCAGTACTTC
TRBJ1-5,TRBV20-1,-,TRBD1,CSAPWTGGGQPQHF,TGCAGTGCTCCATGGACAGGGGGGGGGCAGCCCCAGCATTTT
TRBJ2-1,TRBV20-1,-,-,CSAGTMAPSSYNEQFF,TGCAGTGCTGGTACAATGGCTCCGAGCTCCTACAATGAGCAGTTCTTC
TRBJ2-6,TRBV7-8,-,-,CASSLRSDSGANVLTF,TGTGCCAGCAGCTTGCGGTCGGACTCTGGGGCCAACGTCCTGACTTTC
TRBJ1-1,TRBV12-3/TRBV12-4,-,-,CASSPGTDSAEAFF,TGTGCCAGCAGCCCCGGGACCGACAGCGCTGAAGCTTTCTTT
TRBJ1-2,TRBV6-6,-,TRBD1,CASSPTTTGTFNYGYTF,TGTGCCAGCAGTCCTACAACGACAGGGACCTTCAACTATGGCTACACCTTC
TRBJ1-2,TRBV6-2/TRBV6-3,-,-,CASSKIYTF,TGTGCCAGCAGTAAAATATACACCTTC
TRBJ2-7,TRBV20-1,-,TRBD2,CSTIGTSEYEQYF,TGCAGTACTATTGGGACTAGCGAATACGAGCAGTACTTC
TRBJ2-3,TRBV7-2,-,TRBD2,CASSTQRGLAGRTDTQYF,TGTGCCAGCAGCACCCAAAGGGGGCTAGCGGGACGCACAGATACGCAGTATTTT